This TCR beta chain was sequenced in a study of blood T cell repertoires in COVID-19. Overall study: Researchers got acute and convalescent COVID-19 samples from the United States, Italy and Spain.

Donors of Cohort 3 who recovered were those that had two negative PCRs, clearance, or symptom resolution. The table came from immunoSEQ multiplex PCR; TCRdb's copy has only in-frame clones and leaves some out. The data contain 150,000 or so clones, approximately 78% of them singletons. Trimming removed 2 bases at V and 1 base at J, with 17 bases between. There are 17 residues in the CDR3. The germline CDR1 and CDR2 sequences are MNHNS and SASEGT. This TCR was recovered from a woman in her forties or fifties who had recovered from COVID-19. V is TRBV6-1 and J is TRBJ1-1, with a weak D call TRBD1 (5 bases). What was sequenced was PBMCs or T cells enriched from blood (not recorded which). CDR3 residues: CASSERGLRRGNTEAFF. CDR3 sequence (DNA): TGTGCCAGCAGTGAAAGGGGACTCCGGAGGGGGAACACTGAAGCTTTCTTT.